The present T cell receptor beta chain was sequenced within a study of blood T cell repertoires in COVID-19. The junction had 9 bases not matched to a gene; V was cut back by 6 bases and J by 4 bases. Germline V gives CDR1 MNHEY, CDR2 SVGAGI. The CDR3 has 15 residues. The table came from immunoSEQ multiplex PCR; TCRdb's copy has only in-frame clones and leaves some out. In the table there are some 150,000 clones, 84% of which are singletons. Sequenced material: peripheral blood. The chain has TRBV6-5 and TRBJ2-1, with TRBD2 matching over 7 bases. The sequence came from a man between 65 and 85 years old with acute or convalescent COVID-19. CDR3 region: CASSSSWGGYNEQFF. DNA of the CDR3: TGTGCCAGCAGCTCATCCTGGGGGGGGTACAATGAGCAGTTCTTC.